These T cell receptor beta chains were read from a single sample in a study of human T cells and chemical hapten exposure. TCRdb re-called the RACE reads through MiXCR, storing one row per CDR3 protein. The sample lists 90,000 to 140,000 distinct CDR3 sequences, 30% to 35% occurring once. This specimen consisted of whole blood, obtained in connection with sensitization to the hapten diphenylcyclopropenone (DPC). The receptors were sampled from a middle-aged man with alopecia areata. Some clones in this sample may be carry-over from other donors' samples. The CDR3 runs from the conserved cysteine through the conserved F or W. A D gene is named only where the DNA matches it firmly. The listing skips clone size in some rows; elsewhere it reads once, few, many or a size class.

v_gene	j_gene	abundance	d_gene	CDR3nt	CDR3aa
TRBV28	TRBJ2-5	few	TRBD1	TGTGCCAGCCTACCCCCAGGGGGCGCAGGCTCGGAGACCCAGTACTTC	CASLPPGGAGSETQYF
TRBV19	TRBJ2-6	.	.	TGTGCCAGTAGTACCCCCGGGGACGCAATTAACTCTGGGGCCAACGTCCTGACTTTC	CASSTPGDAINSGANVLTF
TRBV10-3	TRBJ1-2	.	.	TGTGCCATCAGTGAGTCGGACCTAAACTATGGCTACACCTTC	CAISESDLNYGYTF
TRBV19	TRBJ1-1	.	.	TGTGCCAGTAGTATCCGCCACAGGATCGACACTGAAGCTTTCTTT	CASSIRHRIDTEAFF
TRBV29-1	TRBJ1-2	.	.	TGCAGCGTTGAGTCGAAGGGCTCGGGGTATGGCTACACCTTC	CSVESKGSGYGYTF
TRBV10-3	TRBJ2-3	few	.	TGTGCCATCAGTGACAAAGGAAGCACAGATACGCAGTATTTT	CAISDKGSTDTQYF
TRBV4-2	TRBJ2-7	few	.	TGTGCCAGCAGCCAACTAGCGCCCTCCTACGAGCAGTACTTC	CASSQLAPSYEQYF
TRBV27	TRBJ2-5	.	.	TGTGCCAGCAGTTTAAGGGTTGGAGTCTCGGGGGAGACCCAGTACTTC	CASSLRVGVSGETQYF
TRBV20-1	TRBJ1-2	.	TRBD1	TGCAGTGCTAAAGGGGCAGGGGGAGCTAACTATGGCTACACCTTC	CSAKGAGGANYGYTF
TRBV5-6	TRBJ1-5	once	.	TGTGCCAGCAGCTTGGGCGCAGCCATCAATCAGCCCCAGCATTTT	CASSLGAAINQPQHF
TRBV7-6	TRBJ2-5	.	.	TGTGCCAGCAGCTTAGTGGCGGGGAACCAAGAGACCCAGTACTTC	CASSLVAGNQETQYF
TRBV7-9	TRBJ2-3	.	.	TGTGCCAGCAGCCCGAGGGTAGATACGCAGTATTTT	CASSPRVDTQYF
TRBV27	TRBJ2-3	few	TRBD1	TGTGCCAGCCGGGACAGGCTCACAGATACGCAGTATTTT	CASRDRLTDTQYF
TRBV20-1	TRBJ2-3	few	TRBD1	TGCAGTGCTAGAGGGGTTACAGGGGGCTTTGGCACAGATACGCAGTATTTT	CSARGVTGGFGTDTQYF
TRBV29-1	TRBJ1-1	.	TRBD1	TGCAGCGTGGCCGCCGGGACAGGCACTGAAGCTTTCTTT	CSVAAGTGTEAFF
TRBV27	TRBJ2-3	few	.	TGTGCCAGCAGTAGGTTTCTAGATACGCAGTATTTT	CASSRFLDTQYF
TRBV20-1	TRBJ2-5	few	TRBD2	TGCAGTGCTAGGGGAGGCGGGAGATACCAAGAGACCCAGTACTTC	CSARGGGRYQETQYF
TRBV29-1	TRBJ2-5	once	.	TGCAGCGTTCGACAGTTACAAGAGACCCAGTACTTC	CSVRQLQETQYF